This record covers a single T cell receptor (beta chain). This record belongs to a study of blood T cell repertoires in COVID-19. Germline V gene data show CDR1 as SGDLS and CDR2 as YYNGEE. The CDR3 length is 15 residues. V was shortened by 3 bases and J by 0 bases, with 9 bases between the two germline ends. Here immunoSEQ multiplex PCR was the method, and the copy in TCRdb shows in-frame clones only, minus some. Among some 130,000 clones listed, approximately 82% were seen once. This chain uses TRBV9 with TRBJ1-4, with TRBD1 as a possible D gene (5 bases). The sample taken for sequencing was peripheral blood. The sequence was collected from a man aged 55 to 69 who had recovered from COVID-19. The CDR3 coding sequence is TGTGCCAGCAGCGGGGGGAGGACAACTAATGAAAAACTGTTTTTT. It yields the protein CASSGGRTTNEKLFF.